A single sample gave rise to the 20 T cell receptor beta chains below, sequenced in a study of T-cell memory formation after mild COVID-19. From the 5' RACE reads, TCRdb called clonotypes with MiXCR, one entry per CDR3 protein. This sample yields around 260,000 distinct CDR3 sequences, of which around 15% are seen a single time; 20% to 25% belongs to the top ten. Sequenced input: PBMCs or a T cell subset sorted from them (not recorded which). The receptors derive from a man between 18 and 29 years old who had mild COVID-19 (a few samples of this study predate the infection). Cell type and time point are not known.

This clonotype was counted only a few times. The rearrangement links TRBV12-3 or TRBV12-4 to TRBJ1-2; 8 nucleotides match TRBD1. This CDR3 contains 12 residues. The J segment lost 6 bases and the V segment lost 6 bases, leaving 3 bases of the junction unmatched. The CDR3 DNA sequence: TGTGCCAGCAGCCCGACAGGGGATGGCTACACCTTC. This encodes CASSPTGDGYTF.

The table lists this clonotype with a few counts. The chain couples TRBV10-3 to TRBJ1-5; no clear D. Per the germline V gene, CDR1 is ENHRY and CDR2 is SYGVKD. The CDR3 runs 14 residues. V lost 3 bases to trimming and J lost 3 bases, with 9 bases between them. CDR3 loop: CAISERADNQPQHF. The CDR3 DNA sequence: TGTGCCATCAGTGAACGGGCAGACAATCAGCCCCAGCATTTT.

This clonotype came up a few times. The chain couples TRBV7-2 to TRBJ2-1, with a weak D call TRBD2 (6 bases). Germline V lookup: CDR1 SGHTA, CDR2 FQGNSA. There are 13 residues in the CDR3. Trimming removed 5 bases from V and 8 bases from J, with 13 bases in between. The CDR3: CASSRPTSDEQFF. Written as DNA, the CDR3 is TGTGCCAGCAGCCGACCGACTAGTGATGAGCAGTTCTTC.

This sequence joins TRBV6-2 or TRBV6-3 and TRBJ1-2; D is undetermined. CDR3 length: 12 amino acids. The V gene's germline CDR1 is MNHEY and CDR2 SVGEGT. The V gene lost 0 bases and the J gene lost 7 bases, with 6 bases spanning the gap. As DNA, the CDR3 is TGTGCCAGCAGTTACTCCGGGGTTGGCTACACCTTC. Protein product: CASSYSGVGYTF.

This clonotype has more than one count but fewer than ten. The chain recombines TRBV14 with TRBJ2-7; D is undetermined. CDR1 is SGHDN, CDR2 FVKESK, per germline. This CDR3 has 14 residues. V shed 0 bases and J shed 1 base, with 7 bases lying between them. The CDR3 here is CASSQETQSYEQYV. CDR3 coding DNA: TGTGCCAGCAGCCAAGAGACCCAATCCTACGAGCAGTACGTC.

For this clonotype: At one boundary the junction diverges from the germline segment, which might be a read error. The chain has TRBV7-9 and TRBJ1-3, with D possibly being TRBD1 (6 bases). Germline loops: CDR1 SEHNR, CDR2 FQNEAQ (reference sequence). The CDR3 length is 14 residues. CDR3 DNA: TGTGCCACCAGCTTCCAGCAGGGGAGGAACACCAGATATTTT. The encoded protein is CATSFQQGRNTRYF.

This clonotype turned up a few times. This chain uses TRBV7-3 with TRBJ2-2, with 10 bases matching TRBD2. This CDR3 has 17 residues. V dropped 3 bases and J dropped 2; count of bases not matched to a gene: 6. Germline values: CDR1 SGHTA, CDR2 FQGTGA. The CDR3 bases are TGTGCCAGCAGCTTGGGGGCTAGCGGGGGCAACACCGGGGAGCTGTTTTTT. This encodes CASSLGASGGNTGELFF.

The gene calls are TRBV6-5 and TRBJ2-7, with 8 bases fitting TRBD1. Germline loops: CDR1 MNHEY, CDR2 SVGAGI. Trimming cost V 0 bases and J 3 bases; bases outside gene matches: 4. CDR3 length: 15 residues. The CDR3 protein is CASSYSHRGSYEQYF. CDR3 DNA: TGTGCCAGCAGTTACTCGCACAGGGGGAGCTACGAGCAGTACTTC.

This clonotype came up many times. J is TRBJ1-1 and V is TRBV29-1; D gene ambiguous. The germline gives CDR1 SQVTM, CDR2 ANQGSEA. This CDR3 is 10 amino acids long. Trimming took 4 bases from V and 5 from J, leaving 5 bases between them. In DNA, the CDR3 is TGCAGCGTTGGGGGAACTGAAGCTTTCTTT. Its protein is CSVGGTEAFF.

The rearrangement links TRBV5-1 to TRBJ1-1, with D maybe TRBD1 (6 bases). The CDR3 is 13 amino acids. Germline V gene data show CDR1 as SGHRS and CDR2 as YFSETQ. Trimming removed 5 bases from V and 5 bases from J, with 13 bases in between. The CDR3 coding sequence is TGCGCCAGCAGATTTACAGGGTGGACTGAAGCTTTCTTT. Translating it yields CASRFTGWTEAFF.

This clonotype was recorded many times. The J gene is TRBJ2-1, the V gene TRBV27, with D perhaps matching TRBD1 (6 bases). Trimming took 5 bases from V and 6 from J, leaving 14 bases between them. Germline V gene sequence: CDR1 MNHEY, CDR2 SMNVEV (reference sequence). This CDR3 is 14 amino acids long. The CDR3 nucleotides read TGTGCCAGCAGTCAGGGGAGTAGAGTCAATGAGCAGTTCTTC. Protein: CASSQGSRVNEQFF.

This clonotype was observed a few times. The rearrangement links TRBV6-2 or TRBV6-3 to TRBJ2-2; perhaps D is TRBD1 or TRBD2 (6 bases each). CDR1 MNHEY and CDR2 SVGEGT come from the germline V gene. V lost 2 bases, J lost 4 bases, and 17 bases lay in between. This CDR3 has 17 amino acids. CDR3 protein: CASSYEGSGAGTGELFF. The CDR3 DNA follows: TGTGCCAGCAGTTACGAGGGTTCGGGGGCCGGCACCGGGGAGCTGTTTTTT.

This clonotype has a handful of counts. The rearrangement links TRBV10-2 to TRBJ2-2, with a tentative D call TRBD2 (6 bases). This CDR3 is built from 12 residues. Germline V gene sequence: CDR1 WSHSY, CDR2 SAAADI. Trimming removed 8 bases at V and 4 bases at J, with 8 bases between. CDR3 in amino acids: CASGGGTGELFF. In nucleotides, the CDR3 is TGCGCCAGCGGGGGAGGCACCGGGGAGCTGTTTTTT.

DNA of the CDR3: TGTGCCAGCAGCCCACATTCAGGGGCCTACGAGCAGTACTTC. Its translation: CASSPHSGAYEQYF. The chain carries TRBV12-3 or TRBV12-4 and TRBJ2-7; a weak D match, TRBD1 (6 bases). The CDR3 has 14 residues. V was clipped by 6 bases and J by 2 bases, with 14 bases between them.

This clonotype was recorded a few times. CDR3 amino acids: CASSVQGAQPQHF. The CDR3 DNA is TGTGCCAGCAGTGTACAGGGGGCCCAGCCCCAGCATTTT. The chain links TRBV6-2 or TRBV6-3 to TRBJ1-5; TRBD1 aligns across 9 bases. The J segment lost 7 bases and the V segment lost 5 bases, leaving 3 bases of the junction unmatched. Per germline, CDR1 MNHEY and CDR2 SVGEGT. The CDR3 spans 13 residues.

This chain joins TRBV4-3 and TRBJ1-2; D remains ambiguous. CDR3 length equals 14 residues. Looked up from germline, CDR1 is LGHNA and CDR2 is YSLEER. Trimming stripped 3 bases from V and 0 bases from J, with 8 bases between. CDR3 sequence (DNA): TGCGCCAGCAGCCAGGAGAAGGCTAACTATGGCTACACCTTC. Amino acids: CASSQEKANYGYTF.

The CDR3 reads CASSLEAGYF. In DNA form, the CDR3 reads TGCGCCAGCAGCTTGGAGGCAGGGTATTTT. J is TRBJ1-3 and V is TRBV5-1; D possibly corresponds to TRBD1 (5 bases). Germline loops: CDR1 SGHRS, CDR2 YFSETQ. V was shortened by 0 bases and J by 16 bases, with 8 bases between the two germline ends. The CDR3 loop spans 10 amino acids.

The chain combines TRBV3-1 with TRBJ2-3; the D gene is possibly TRBD1 (5 bases). Germline lookup yields CDR1 LGHDT and CDR2 YNNKEL (reference sequence). The CDR3 runs to 16 residues. The V and J ends lost 0 bases and 4 bases respectively, with 14 bases between them. The CDR3, as DNA: TGTGCCAGCAGCCAAGATACAGGACCGCACCCAGATACGCAGTATTTT. This encodes CASSQDTGPHPDTQYF.

This clonotype was seen a handful of times. This chain links TRBV7-3 with TRBJ2-7, with D unresolved. The V and J ends lost 5 bases and 4 bases respectively, with 18 bases between them. This CDR3 has 15 residues. Germline V gene sequence: CDR1 SGHTA, CDR2 FQGTGA. This CDR3 reads CASSPGRRYQYEQYF. CDR3 nucleotides: TGTGCCAGCAGCCCCGGACGTCGCTACCAATACGAGCAGTACTTC.

The gene calls are TRBV5-1 and TRBJ1-4; D call uncertain. Trimming left V 0 bases short and J 4 bases short, with 10 bases between. Germline V lookup: CDR1 SGHRS, CDR2 YFSETQ. The CDR3 has 15 amino acids. The CDR3 sequence is CASSLGANLNEKLFF. The CDR3 DNA reads TGCGCCAGCAGCTTGGGGGCTAACCTTAATGAAAAACTGTTTTTT.